The entry below gives a single T cell receptor beta chain sequence along with its context. The antigen remains unidentified. Assay used: immunoSEQ multiplex PCR; TCRdb lists only in-frame clones, some missing. The sample yields fewer than 85,000 clones, around 86% seen once. This entry is derived from a study of OX40 agonist ivuxolimab in advanced cancers. About the research overall: The patients got ivuxolimab, which is an agonistic anti-OX40 (CD134) antibody. Hepatocellular carcinoma, melanoma, renal cell or head and neck cancer occurred in dose-escalation patients. Two cutaneous melanoma patients and one hepatocellular carcinoma patient, three in all, had partial responses.

Study-wide results and limits: CD8+ T cells averaged more expanded clones than CD4+.

Germline CDR1 and CDR2: LGHNA and YSLEER. This CDR3 contains 16 residues. V was shortened by 0 bases and J by 0 bases, with 8 bases between the two germline ends. Here the sequenced sample was CD4+ or CD8+ T cells sorted from blood, taken in a trial of the OX40 agonist ivuxolimab. This rearrangement joins TRBV4-3 to TRBJ2-2, with D possibly TRBD1 on 6 matching bases. This clonotype was sampled from an adult with an advanced solid tumor such as melanoma, head and neck, liver or kidney cancer. CDR3 amino acids: CASSQESGANTGELFF. As DNA, the CDR3 is TGCGCCAGCAGCCAAGAATCAGGGGCGAACACCGGGGAGCTGTTTTTT.